A selection of T cell receptor beta chains follows, all from one sample in a study of T cells in localized non-small cell lung cancer. Sequenced by immunoSEQ multiplex PCR; TCRdb stores in-frame clones only, minus some. Found here are about 52,000 clones, around nine tenths of them singletons; the top ten hold roughly a sixth. The sample in question was PBMCs, obtained before any cancer treatment. These receptors originate from a female donor with stage II lung adenocarcinoma. Both conserved end residues are part of each CDR3. A D gene is named only where the DNA matches it firmly. Expanded clones get a size class; other rows say once, few or many, or leave the size out.

CDR3aa: CASGSLAYEQYF; CDR3nt: TGTGCCAGCGGTTCACTAGCATACGAGCAGTACTTC; d_gene: -; abundance: -; v_gene: TRBV6-1; j_gene: TRBJ2-7
CDR3aa: CASSERQGDYGYTF; CDR3nt: TGTGCCAGCAGTGAAAGACAGGGAGACTATGGCTACACCTTC; d_gene: TRBD1; abundance: once; v_gene: TRBV6-1; j_gene: TRBJ1-2
CDR3aa: CASSFTDRRGVGSYTF; CDR3nt: TGTGCCAGCAGTTTCACCGACAGGCGGGGGGTGGGAAGCTACACCTTC; d_gene: -; abundance: once; v_gene: TRBV27; j_gene: TRBJ1-2
CDR3aa: CASSPRQEPNTEAFF; CDR3nt: TGTGCCAGCTCACCCCGACAGGAGCCTAACACTGAAGCTTTCTTT; d_gene: -; abundance: -; v_gene: TRBV18; j_gene: TRBJ1-1
CDR3aa: CASSISGLGMLEQYF; CDR3nt: TGTGCCAGTAGTATTTCGGGACTAGGGATGTTGGAGCAGTACTTC; d_gene: TRBD2; abundance: -; v_gene: TRBV19; j_gene: TRBJ2-7
CDR3aa: CASGLTMNTEAFF; CDR3nt: TGTGCTAGTGGTTTGACGATGAACACTGAAGCTTTCTTT; d_gene: -; abundance: -; v_gene: TRBV12-5; j_gene: TRBJ1-1
CDR3aa: CASSYGGSGMSFF; CDR3nt: TGTGCCAGCAGTTACGGCGGGTCAGGGATGTCTTTCTTT; d_gene: -; abundance: -; v_gene: TRBV6-6; j_gene: TRBJ1-1
CDR3aa: CSVVQGSYEQYF; CDR3nt: TGCAGCGTTGTTCAGGGGTCCTACGAGCAGTACTTC; d_gene: -; abundance: few; v_gene: TRBV29-1; j_gene: TRBJ2-7
CDR3aa: CATKAEGSDTQYF; CDR3nt: TGCGCCACCAAAGCAGAGGGATCAGATACGCAGTATTTT; d_gene: -; abundance: -; v_gene: TRBV5-1; j_gene: TRBJ2-3
CDR3aa: CASSLTGDKNIQYF; CDR3nt: TGCGCCAGCAGCTTGACAGGGGACAAAAACATTCAGTACTTC; d_gene: TRBD1; abundance: -; v_gene: TRBV5-1; j_gene: TRBJ2-4
CDR3aa: CASSPRSTSKTYEQYF; CDR3nt: TGCGCCAGCTCCCCCAGGTCGACTAGTAAAACCTACGAGCAGTACTTC; d_gene: -; abundance: -; v_gene: TRBV10-1; j_gene: TRBJ2-7
CDR3aa: CASSLALSGDTEAFF; CDR3nt: TGTGCCAGCAGCTTAGCGCTGTCGGGGGACACTGAAGCTTTCTTT; d_gene: -; abundance: few; v_gene: TRBV7-9; j_gene: TRBJ1-1
CDR3aa: CASSPLRQGNTGELFF; CDR3nt: TGTGCCAGCAGCCCATTGAGACAAGGAAACACCGGGGAGCTGTTTTTT; d_gene: -; abundance: -; v_gene: TRBV7-9; j_gene: TRBJ2-2
CDR3aa: CASSQELAGGPSDTQYF; CDR3nt: TGCGCCAGCAGCCAAGAACTAGCGGGGGGGCCGTCAGATACGCAGTATTTT; d_gene: TRBD2; abundance: -; v_gene: TRBV4-1; j_gene: TRBJ2-3
CDR3aa: CSAEEGHEQYF; CDR3nt: TGCAGTGCTGAGGAGGGGCACGAGCAGTACTTC; d_gene: -; abundance: -; v_gene: TRBV20-1; j_gene: TRBJ2-7
CDR3aa: CASSIRLAGGQGTQYF; CDR3nt: TGTGCCAGTAGTATAAGACTAGCGGGGGGGCAGGGGACCCAGTACTTC; d_gene: TRBD2; abundance: -; v_gene: TRBV19; j_gene: TRBJ2-5
CDR3aa: CASSPGLNTEAFF; CDR3nt: TGTGCCAGCAGTCCAGGACTGAACACTGAAGCTTTCTTT; d_gene: -; abundance: -; v_gene: TRBV27; j_gene: TRBJ1-1
CDR3aa: CASSLSGQGPEKLFF; CDR3nt: TGTGCCAGCAGCTTAAGTGGACAGGGCCCTGAAAAACTGTTTTTT; d_gene: TRBD1; abundance: -; v_gene: TRBV7-3; j_gene: TRBJ1-4
CDR3aa: CASSPQRYINEQFF; CDR3nt: TGTGCCAGCAGCCCTCAGCGGTACATCAATGAGCAGTTCTTC; d_gene: -; abundance: -; v_gene: TRBV6-1; j_gene: TRBJ2-1
CDR3aa: CASSPGTSPSTDTQYF; CDR3nt: TGTGCCAGCAGCCCCGGGACTAGCCCATCCACAGATACGCAGTATTTT; d_gene: TRBD2; abundance: -; v_gene: TRBV9; j_gene: TRBJ2-3
CDR3aa: CASRRGGRETQYF; CDR3nt: TGTGCCAGCCGGCGGGGGGGCCGGGAGACCCAGTACTTC; d_gene: TRBD2; abundance: -; v_gene: TRBV6-1; j_gene: TRBJ2-5
CDR3aa: CATTNPGTPNQPQHF; CDR3nt: TGTGCCACCACTAACCCCGGGACACCTAATCAGCCCCAGCATTTT; d_gene: -; abundance: -; v_gene: TRBV6-1; j_gene: TRBJ1-5
CDR3aa: CSVSRGVDTEAFF; CDR3nt: TGCAGCGTGTCGAGGGGGGTTGACACTGAAGCTTTCTTT; d_gene: -; abundance: few; v_gene: TRBV29-1; j_gene: TRBJ1-1
CDR3aa: CASSQDLVFYGTEAYEQYF; CDR3nt: TGTGCCAGCAGCCAAGATTTGGTATTTTATGGGACCGAAGCCTACGAGCAGTACTTC; d_gene: -; abundance: -; v_gene: TRBV4-2; j_gene: TRBJ2-7
CDR3aa: CASSQTRNTEAFF; CDR3nt: TGTGCCAGCAGCCAGACGCGCAACACTGAAGCTTTCTTT; d_gene: -; abundance: -; v_gene: TRBV5-4; j_gene: TRBJ1-1
CDR3aa: CASSIRSNSYNEQFF; CDR3nt: TGTGCCAGTAGTATTCGCAGCAACTCCTACAATGAGCAGTTCTTC; d_gene: -; abundance: -; v_gene: TRBV19; j_gene: TRBJ2-1
CDR3aa: CASSENNEQFF; CDR3nt: TGTGCCAGCAGCGAAAACAATGAGCAGTTCTTC; d_gene: -; abundance: -; v_gene: TRBV5-8; j_gene: TRBJ2-1
CDR3aa: CASSYSGVDSPLHF; CDR3nt: TGTGCCAGCAGTTACTCCGGGGTGGATTCACCCCTCCACTTT; d_gene: -; abundance: -; v_gene: TRBV6-6; j_gene: TRBJ1-6
CDR3aa: CASSPVPGQGRVGTF; CDR3nt: TGCGCCAGCAGCCCAGTCCCGGGACAGGGCCGGGTGGGTACCTTC; d_gene: TRBD1; abundance: -; v_gene: TRBV5-1; j_gene: TRBJ1-2
CDR3aa: CASSLGGLSYGYTF; CDR3nt: TGTGCCAGCAGTCTAGGGGGGCTTAGCTATGGCTACACCTTC; d_gene: -; abundance: -; v_gene: TRBV7-9; j_gene: TRBJ1-2
CDR3aa: CASSPGPVGGTYGYTF; CDR3nt: TGTGCCAGTAGTCCGGGTCCTGTGGGGGGCACCTATGGCTACACCTTC; d_gene: -; abundance: once; v_gene: TRBV19; j_gene: TRBJ1-2
CDR3aa: CASSLRGSILNYGYTF; CDR3nt: TGTGCCAGCAGTTTACGGGGTTCAATTCTAAACTATGGCTACACCTTC; d_gene: -; abundance: -; v_gene: TRBV27; j_gene: TRBJ1-2
CDR3aa: CASTSSGGYNEQFF; CDR3nt: TGTGCCAGCACCTCTAGCGGGGGGTACAATGAGCAGTTCTTC; d_gene: TRBD2; abundance: -; v_gene: TRBV7-8; j_gene: TRBJ2-1
CDR3aa: CASSLLDRADQKLFF; CDR3nt: TGTGCCAGCAGCTTACTGGACAGGGCGGATCAAAAACTGTTTTTT; d_gene: TRBD1; abundance: -; v_gene: TRBV7-2; j_gene: TRBJ1-4
CDR3aa: CASSGDSPYGYTF; CDR3nt: TGTGCCAGCTCAGGGGACAGTCCGTATGGCTACACCTTC; d_gene: TRBD1; abundance: -; v_gene: TRBV18; j_gene: TRBJ1-2
CDR3aa: CASNSRKRGTDTQYF; CDR3nt: TGTGCCAGCAACTCGAGGAAGCGGGGCACAGATACGCAGTATTTT; d_gene: -; abundance: -; v_gene: TRBV27; j_gene: TRBJ2-3
CDR3aa: CATSRGPNYGYTF; CDR3nt: TGTGCCACCAGCCGGGGACCTAACTATGGCTACACCTTC; d_gene: -; abundance: -; v_gene: TRBV15; j_gene: TRBJ1-2
CDR3aa: CASSIGGGLYQETQYF; CDR3nt: TGTGCCAGTAGTATAGGAGGGGGACTTTATCAAGAGACCCAGTACTTC; d_gene: -; abundance: -; v_gene: TRBV19; j_gene: TRBJ2-5
CDR3aa: CATAEVTDTQYF; CDR3nt: TGTGCCACCGCAGAGGTTACAGATACGCAGTATTTT; d_gene: -; abundance: -; v_gene: TRBV7-9; j_gene: TRBJ2-3
CDR3aa: CSVEGEGGTGNTIYF; CDR3nt: TGCAGCGTTGAAGGAGAAGGCGGAACTGGAAACACCATATATTTT; d_gene: -; abundance: -; v_gene: TRBV29-1; j_gene: TRBJ1-3
CDR3aa: CASSLAGQNTEAFF; CDR3nt: TGCGCCAGCAGCTTGGCCGGGCAGAACACTGAAGCTTTCTTT; d_gene: -; abundance: -; v_gene: TRBV5-1; j_gene: TRBJ1-1
CDR3aa: CASSLSGGIGYNEQFF; CDR3nt: TGCGCCAGCAGCTTGTCGGGGGGGATCGGATACAATGAGCAGTTCTTC; d_gene: TRBD2; abundance: -; v_gene: TRBV5-1; j_gene: TRBJ2-1
CDR3aa: CASSLGEQFF; CDR3nt: TGTGCCAGCAGCTTAGGTGAGCAGTTCTTC; d_gene: -; abundance: -; v_gene: TRBV7-9; j_gene: TRBJ2-1
CDR3aa: CAISESGVYTEAFF; CDR3nt: TGTGCCATCAGTGAGTCGGGCGTCTACACTGAAGCTTTCTTT; d_gene: -; abundance: once; v_gene: TRBV10-3; j_gene: TRBJ1-1
CDR3aa: CASSAPARSYTF; CDR3nt: TGTGCCAGCAGCGCCCCCGCACGGAGCTACACCTTC; d_gene: -; abundance: -; v_gene: TRBV9; j_gene: TRBJ1-2
CDR3aa: CASSLRRGGGNEQFF; CDR3nt: TGCGCCAGCAGCTTGAGGAGGGGGGGCGGCAATGAGCAGTTCTTC; d_gene: -; abundance: once; v_gene: TRBV5-1; j_gene: TRBJ2-1
CDR3aa: CATSRDAVNTEAFF; CDR3nt: TGTGCCACCAGCAGGGACGCCGTGAACACTGAAGCTTTCTTT; d_gene: -; abundance: -; v_gene: TRBV15; j_gene: TRBJ1-1
CDR3aa: CASSLAFSRGYTF; CDR3nt: TGTGCCAGCAGCTTGGCCTTTTCGCGGGGCTACACCTTC; d_gene: -; abundance: -; v_gene: TRBV5-8; j_gene: TRBJ1-2
CDR3aa: CASSRSGANVLTF; CDR3nt: TGTGCCAGCAGTCGATCTGGGGCCAACGTCCTGACTTTC; d_gene: -; abundance: -; v_gene: TRBV7-3; j_gene: TRBJ2-6
CDR3aa: CASSPGTGSRSGNTIYF; CDR3nt: TGTGCCAGCAGCCCCGGGACAGGGAGTAGATCTGGAAACACCATATATTTT; d_gene: TRBD1; abundance: -; v_gene: TRBV4-2; j_gene: TRBJ1-3
CDR3aa: CATSPGGWPTNYGYTF; CDR3nt: TGTGCCACCAGCCCCGGAGGGTGGCCCACTAACTATGGCTACACCTTC; d_gene: -; abundance: -; v_gene: TRBV15; j_gene: TRBJ1-2
CDR3aa: CASSELAGSTSTDTQYF; CDR3nt: TGTGCCAGCAGTGAACTAGCGGGGTCTACTAGCACAGATACGCAGTATTTT; d_gene: TRBD2; abundance: -; v_gene: TRBV6-1; j_gene: TRBJ2-3
CDR3aa: CASSLMKDRGNNSPLHF; CDR3nt: TGTGCCAGCAGCTTAATGAAGGACAGGGGAAACAATTCACCCCTCCACTTT; d_gene: TRBD1; abundance: -; v_gene: TRBV11-3; j_gene: TRBJ1-6
CDR3aa: CASSLTGQNNSPLHF; CDR3nt: TGTGCCAGCAGCTTAACGGGACAGAATAATTCACCCCTCCACTTT; d_gene: TRBD1; abundance: -; v_gene: TRBV7-9; j_gene: TRBJ1-6
CDR3aa: CATSTEPNTEAFF; CDR3nt: TGTGCCACCTCGACAGAACCTAACACTGAAGCTTTCTTT; d_gene: -; abundance: -; v_gene: TRBV10-3; j_gene: TRBJ1-1
CDR3aa: CASSYSQGQDGYTF; CDR3nt: TGTGCCAGCAGTTACTCCCAGGGCCAGGACGGCTACACCTTC; d_gene: -; abundance: -; v_gene: TRBV6-6; j_gene: TRBJ1-2
CDR3aa: CASSWGQGREDTQYF; CDR3nt: TGTGCCAGCAGCTGGGGACAGGGCCGGGAAGATACGCAGTATTTT; d_gene: TRBD1; abundance: -; v_gene: TRBV5-4; j_gene: TRBJ2-3